The present entry profiles one T cell receptor (beta chain) with its context. The source of the sample is a study of blood T cell repertoires in COVID-19. Study in general: Nucleic acid was either cDNA or gDNA, and it came from T cells, B-cell-depleted T cells, or PBMCs.

Methods used by the authors: Reference gene primer amplification gave estimated nucleated cell counts. Data came from immunoSEQ multiplex PCR; TCRdb stores just in-frame clones and leaves some out. D and trimming were read from the DNA, whereas the V and J calls and clone size are those reported in that table. The sample records 150,000 to 200,000 clones, 90% being singletons. Germline loops: CDR1 MGHDK, CDR2 SYGVNS. J lost 2 bases, V lost 7 bases, and 7 bases had no gene match. The CDR3 sequence is 14 residues long. This clonotype was sampled from a man in his 60s with active or convalescent COVID-19. The gene calls are TRBV25-1 and TRBJ1-2, with TRBD1 identical over 7 bases. Sequenced material: peripheral blood. The CDR3 loop reads CASTPTGANYGYTF. The CDR3 nucleotides read TGTGCCAGCACCCCAACAGGGGCCAACTATGGCTACACCTTC.